These 19 T cell receptor beta chains came from one sample sequenced in a study of identifying expanded T cells in peripheral blood. Profiling relied on immunoSEQ multiplex PCR, and the TCRdb table lists in-frame clones only, not all of them. The sample consists of about 90,000 clones, 70% to 90% of them appearing once. Sequencing was carried out using blood. These receptors all come from a person between 18 and 75 years old in good health.

The chain couples TRBV18 to TRBJ1-1; 7 nucleotides align to TRBD1. V lost 6 bases and J lost 7; bases outside the gene matches: 11. Germline-derived CDR1 and CDR2 are KGHSH and LQKENI. The length of the CDR3 is 14 residues. CDR3 residues: CASSHSGTAHEAFF. In DNA form, the CDR3 reads TGTGCCAGCTCCCACTCCGGGACAGCCCATGAAGCTTTCTTT.

The CDR3 DNA is TGCGCCAGCAGCTTGGGACAGTGGACGAACACCGGGGAGCTGTTTTTT. This sequence encodes CASSLGQWTNTGELFF. The chain joins TRBV5-1 to TRBJ2-2; TRBD1 is a possible D gene (5 bases). Germline V gene sequence: CDR1 SGHRS, CDR2 YFSETQ. The germline V and J ends were trimmed by 0 bases and 0 bases, with 9 bases remaining between them. The CDR3 consists of 16 residues.

V usage is TRBV7-2 and J usage is TRBJ2-7, with 9 bases identical to TRBD1. V lost 3 bases to trimming and J lost 1 base; unmatched junction nucleotides: 4. The V gene's germline CDR1 is SGHTA and CDR2 FQGNSA. The CDR3 has 15 amino acids. Here the CDR3 DNA reads TGTGCCAGCAGCTTTACCGGGACAGGGTCCTACGAGCAGTACTTC. This sequence encodes CASSFTGTGSYEQYF. Full variable domain (remainder filled in from reference TRBV7-2 and TRBJ2-7): GAGVSQSPSNKVTEKGKDVELRCDPISGHTALYWYRQSLGQGLEFLIYFQGNSAPDKSGLPSDRFSAERTGGSVSTLTIQRTQQEDSAVYLCASSFTGTGSYEQYFGPGTRLTVT.

The chain uses TRBV6-5 and TRBJ2-7, with 9 bases aligning to TRBD1. V gave up 6 bases and J gave up 4 bases; unmatched junction bases: 7. The CDR3 length is 14 residues. CDR1 is MNHEY, CDR2 SVGAGI, per germline. For the CDR3, the DNA is TGTGCCAGCAGGAAACCGGGACAGGGTTACGAGCAGTACTTC. This sequence encodes CASRKPGQGYEQYF.

This chain joins TRBV28 and TRBJ2-7, with 9 nucleotides matching TRBD1. CDR1 and CDR2 from the germline V gene are MDHEN and SYDVKM. The CDR3 has 14 amino acids. V was clipped by 2 bases and J by 3 bases; unmatched bases: 2. The DNA of the CDR3 is TGTGCCAGCAGTTTACCGACAGGGGGCTACGAGCAGTACTTC. Amino acid sequence: CASSLPTGGYEQYF. The entire variable domain, with the rest obtained from reference TRBV28 and TRBJ2-7, is as follows: DVKVTQSSRYLVKRTGEKVFLECVQDMDHENMFWYRQDPGLGLRLIYFSYDVKMKEKGDIPEGYSVSREKKERFSLILESASTNQTSMYLCASSLPTGGYEQYFGPGTRLTVT.

This chain joins TRBV19 and TRBJ1-2; D not resolved. The V and J ends lost 5 bases and 2 bases respectively, with 9 bases between them. The CDR3 loop spans 13 amino acids. The V gene's germline CDR1 is LNHDA and CDR2 SQIVND (reference sequence). CDR3 in DNA: TGTGCCAGTAGTTACGGACCCAACTATGGCTACACCTTC. Its protein is CASSYGPNYGYTF.

The chain recombines TRBV4-1 with TRBJ2-7; no clear D. This CDR3 contains 13 residues. V lost 2 bases and J lost 4, with 9 bases in between. From germline, CDR1 is MGHRA and CDR2 YSYEKL. In DNA, the CDR3 is TGCGCCAGCAGCCAATGGCAGGCTTACGAGCAGTACTTC. As protein: CASSQWQAYEQYF.

This sequence joins TRBV20-1 and TRBJ2-7; D possibly corresponds to TRBD2 (5 bases). The germline V and J ends were trimmed by 6 bases and 4 bases, with 10 bases remaining between them. The CDR3 is made up of 11 amino acids. Germline CDR1 and CDR2: DFQATT and SNEGSKA (reference sequence). DNA for the CDR3: TGCAGTGCCAAGACGGGGTACGAGCAGTACTTC. Translation gives CSAKTGYEQYF.

The rearrangement uses TRBV6-6 and TRBJ1-5; D perhaps matches TRBD1 (5 bases). CDR1 is MNHNY and CDR2 is SVGAGI in the germline V gene (reference sequence). The CDR3 consists of 12 residues. V lost 8 bases, J lost 4 bases, and 9 bases lay in between. The CDR3 reads CASSGGNQPQHF. The DNA of the CDR3 is TGTGCCAGCTCGGGGGGGAATCAGCCCCAGCATTTT.

The chain has TRBV11-2 and TRBJ2-1; a weak D match, TRBD1 (5 bases). This CDR3 is built from 16 residues. Trimming removed 4 bases at V and 6 bases at J, with 19 bases between. CDR1 and CDR2 from the germline V gene are SGHAT and FQNNGV. The CDR3 loop is CASSSLQGANSNEQFF. For the CDR3, the DNA is TGTGCCAGCAGCTCCCTACAAGGGGCGAATAGCAATGAGCAGTTCTTC.

The rearrangement links TRBV6-5 to TRBJ1-3; D gene ambiguous. CDR1 is MNHEY and CDR2 is SVGAGI in the germline V gene. V lost 0 bases, J lost 2 bases, and 8 bases lay in between. The CDR3 totals 15 residues. CDR3 sequence: CASSYSRSPGNTIYF. In DNA form, the CDR3 reads TGTGCCAGCAGTTACTCGAGAAGCCCTGGAAACACCATATATTTT.

V is TRBV6-5 and J is TRBJ1-1; D might be TRBD1 (6 bases). The CDR3 totals 15 residues. The germline V gene encodes CDR1 MNHEY and CDR2 SVGAGI. Deletions cut 2 bases from V and 5 bases from J, with 15 bases between. CDR3 in DNA: TGTGCCAGCAGTTACCGTTCCGGGGGCAATACTGAAGCTTTCTTT. Encoded protein: CASSYRSGGNTEAFF.

The rearrangement joins TRBV5-6 to TRBJ2-3; D possibly corresponds to TRBD2 (5 bases). The ends were cut back, 2 bases at V and 1 base at J, with 11 bases in the middle. From germline, CDR1 is SGHDT and CDR2 YYEEEE. The CDR3 runs to 15 residues. DNA for the CDR3: TGTGCCAGCAGCTTTGAGGGCGGAGGCACAGATACGCAGTATTTT. Translation: CASSFEGGGTDTQYF. Based on the CDR3 plus reference TRBV5-6 and TRBJ2-3, the full variable domain is DAGVTQSPTHLIKTRGQQVTLRCSPKSGHDTVSWYQQALGQGPQFIFQYYEEEERQRGNFPDRFSGHQFPNYSSELNVNALLLGDSALYLCASSFEGGGTDTQYFGPGTRLTVL.

This clone was counted once. This rearrangement joins TRBV7-9 to TRBJ2-7, with 7 nucleotides matching TRBD2. Germline assignment: CDR1 SEHNR and CDR2 FQNEAQ (reference sequence). The CDR3 totals 15 residues. J gave up 3 bases and V 2 bases, and 7 bases lay outside the gene matches. The CDR3 is CASSLRGGGVYEQYF. The CDR3 region has the DNA TGTGCCAGCAGCTTAAGGGGCGGGGGAGTCTACGAGCAGTACTTC.

The chain carries TRBV27 and TRBJ2-1; 10 nucleotides align to TRBD1. This CDR3 comprises 13 residues. Per the germline V gene, CDR1 is MNHEY and CDR2 is SMNVEV (reference sequence). V shed 6 bases, J shed 10 bases, and the junction held 6 bases outside the gene matches. CDR3 DNA sequence: TGTGCCAGCAGCGGGACAGGGGTTTTGGAGCAGTTCTTC. Amino acid sequence: CASSGTGVLEQFF.

As DNA, the CDR3 is TGTGCCAGCAGCTTGGTAGGGTCCATCTACGAGCAGTACTTC. Amino acid sequence: CASSLVGSIYEQYF. V usage is TRBV11-2 and J usage is TRBJ2-7; D is ambiguous. The CDR3 extends over 14 amino acids. Trimming took off 3 bases at V and 3 bases at J, with 12 bases between the two ends. Germline V gives CDR1 SGHAT, CDR2 FQNNGV.

For the CDR3, the DNA is TGTGCTAGTGGCCCTATGTCGGGCACTTTCACAGATACGCAGTATTTT. This gives the protein CASGPMSGTFTDTQYF. The chain recombines TRBV12-5 with TRBJ2-3, with D unclear. The V gene's germline CDR1 is LGHNT and CDR2 FRNRAP. V gave up 6 bases and J gave up 2 bases, with 18 bases separating them. The CDR3 is 16 amino acids.

The CDR3: CASMDRVSYEQYF. CDR3 nucleotides: TGTGCCAGTATGGACAGGGTCTCCTACGAGCAGTACTTC. This rearrangement joins TRBV6-6 to TRBJ2-7; the match to TRBD1 covers 8 bases. Trimming took 9 bases from V and 0 from J; bases not matched to a gene: 4. CDR1 is MNHNY, CDR2 SVGAGI, per germline (reference sequence). This CDR3 spans 13 amino acids.

The rearrangement links TRBV4-1 to TRBJ1-5, with a possible D match to TRBD1 (5 bases). The CDR3 totals 15 residues. Per the germline V gene, CDR1 is MGHRA and CDR2 is YSYEKL. V lost 0 bases, J lost 4 bases, and 10 bases lay in between. The CDR3: CASSQDRAGNQPQHF. CDR3 in DNA: TGCGCCAGCAGCCAAGACAGGGCTGGAAATCAGCCCCAGCATTTT.